This TCR beta chain was profiled in a study of cytomegalovirus exposure and HLA in healthy donors. The CDR3 spans 15 residues. V lost 4 bases and J 4 bases, leaving 15 bases between the germline ends. CDR1 is SGDLS, CDR2 YYNGEE, per germline. As regards this clone: Its specificity is not known.

Study-level findings and limits: Roughly 170 TCR beta chains were listed as cytomegalovirus-associated.

The data were produced by immunoSEQ multiplex PCR, yet TCRdb's version contains in-frame clones alone and is incomplete. The data show about 130,000 clones, roughly 95% seen once. The sequence derives from a man younger than 35 in good health and CMV-seronegative. The chain combines TRBV9 with TRBJ1-5, with D tentatively TRBD1 (5 bases). Source material: PBMCs. The CDR3 DNA follows: TGTGCCAGCAGCCCCGGGACTTCGCCTAATCAGCCCCAGCATTTT. Its protein is CASSPGTSPNQPQHF.